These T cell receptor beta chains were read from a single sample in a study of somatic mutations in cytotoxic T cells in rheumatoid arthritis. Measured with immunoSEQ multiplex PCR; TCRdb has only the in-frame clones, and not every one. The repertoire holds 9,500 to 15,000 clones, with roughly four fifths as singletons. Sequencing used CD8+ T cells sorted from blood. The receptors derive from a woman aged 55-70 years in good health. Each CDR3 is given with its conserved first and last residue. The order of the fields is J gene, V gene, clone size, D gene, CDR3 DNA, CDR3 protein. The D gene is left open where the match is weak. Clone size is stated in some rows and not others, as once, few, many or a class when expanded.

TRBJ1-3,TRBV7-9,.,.,TGTGCCAGCAGCTACGACCAGGGCAACACCATATATTTT,CASSYDQGNTIYF
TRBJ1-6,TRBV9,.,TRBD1,TGTGCCAGCAGCCTCCAGGGGGGATCACCCCTCCACTTT,CASSLQGGSPLHF
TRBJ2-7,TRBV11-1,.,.,TGTGCCAGCAGCTTCCAGGGGCGCACCTACGAGCAGTACTTC,CASSFQGRTYEQYF
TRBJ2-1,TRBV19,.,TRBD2,TGTGCCAGTAGTCAGACGAGCGGGGGGGACAATGAGCAGTTCTTC,CASSQTSGGDNEQFF
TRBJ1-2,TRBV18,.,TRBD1,TGTGCCAGCTCACCATACCAGGGGGCCTTTTGGGGCTACACCTTC,CASSPYQGAFWGYTF
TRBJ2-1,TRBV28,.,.,TGTGCCAGCAGTTTCGCCCCTGGGTTGGGGGGTTACAATGAGCAGTTCTTC,CASSFAPGLGGYNEQFF
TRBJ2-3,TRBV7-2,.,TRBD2,TGTGCCAGCAGCCCGGGGGGGTGGGGCACAGATACGCAGTATTTT,CASSPGGWGTDTQYF
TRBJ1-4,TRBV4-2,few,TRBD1,TGTGCCAGCAGCCAAGGGATGGGACAGGGGGGAGAAAAACTGTTTTTT,CASSQGMGQGGEKLFF
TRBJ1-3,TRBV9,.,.,TGTGCCAGCAGCGTAGAGGGGGACACTCCCTCTGGAAACACCATATATTTT,CASSVEGDTPSGNTIYF
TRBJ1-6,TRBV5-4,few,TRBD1,TGTGCCAGCAGCTTCGGACAGGGGGGTTCACCCCTCCACTTT,CASSFGQGGSPLHF
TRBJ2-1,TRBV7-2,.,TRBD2,TGTGCCAGCACGGGACTAGATGGCAATGAGCAGTTCTTC,CASTGLDGNEQFF
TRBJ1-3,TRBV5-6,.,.,TGTGCCAGCAGCTTAGAAACAGGAACATCTGGAAACACCATATATTTT,CASSLETGTSGNTIYF
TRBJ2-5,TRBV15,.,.,TGTGCCACCAGCAGAGATAAGCAGGGGTTTGTGAAGACCCAGTACTTC,CATSRDKQGFVKTQYF
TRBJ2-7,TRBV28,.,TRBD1,TGTGCCAGCAGTGGCAGGACAGGGGGTATCTACGAGCAGTACTTC,CASSGRTGGIYEQYF
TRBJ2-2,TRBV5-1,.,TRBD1,TGCGCCAGCAGCCCCGGGACAGGCGTGGCCGGGGAGCTGTTTTTT,CASSPGTGVAGELFF
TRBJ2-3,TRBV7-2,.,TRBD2,TGTGCCAGCAGCGCGACTAGCGTCCCCACAGATACGCAGTATTTT,CASSATSVPTDTQYF
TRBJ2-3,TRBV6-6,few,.,TGTGCCAGCAGGGGGGGACCATTCGGGACAGATACGCAGTATTTT,CASRGGPFGTDTQYF
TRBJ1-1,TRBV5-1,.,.,TGCGCCAGCAGCTTGACAGGGCTGGGAACTGAAGCTTTCTTT,CASSLTGLGTEAFF
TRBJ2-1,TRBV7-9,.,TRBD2,TGTGCCAGCAGCTTAGTCGGGGGGGGTTACAATGAGCAGTTCTTC,CASSLVGGGYNEQFF
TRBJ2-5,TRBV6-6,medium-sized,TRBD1,TGTGCCAGCAGTCCCCCGCGGACAGGGTACCAAGAGACCCAGTACTTC,CASSPPRTGYQETQYF
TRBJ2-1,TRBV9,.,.,TGTGCCAGCAGCGCATGGGGCGTCAGCTCCTACAATGAGCAGTTCTTC,CASSAWGVSSYNEQFF
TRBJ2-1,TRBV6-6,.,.,TGTGCCAGCAGTTACTCGTTTCAGGGTCAATACAATGAGCAGTTCTTC,CASSYSFQGQYNEQFF
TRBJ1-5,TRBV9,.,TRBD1,TGTGCCAGCAGCCCCGCTGGGACAGTCAATCAGCCCCAGCATTTT,CASSPAGTVNQPQHF
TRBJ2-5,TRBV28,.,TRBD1,TGTGCCAGCAGCCCCCCATGGGACAGGGATGTTGAGACCCAGTACTTC,CASSPPWDRDVETQYF
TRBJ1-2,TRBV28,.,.,TGTGCCGGCAGGGCCCTAGGCGGCTATGGCTACACCTTC,CAGRALGGYGYTF
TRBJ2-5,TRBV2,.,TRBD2,TGTGCCAGCAGTGAAGTAGCGGGAGAAGAGACCCAGTACTTC,CASSEVAGEETQYF
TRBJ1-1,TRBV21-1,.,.,TGTGCCAGCAGAAAGACAGGGGGGTTCGACACTGAAGCTTTCTTT,CASRKTGGFDTEAFF
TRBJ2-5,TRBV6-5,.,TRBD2,TGTGCCAGCAGTTTATGGACTAGTGGGGAGACCCAGTACTTC,CASSLWTSGETQYF
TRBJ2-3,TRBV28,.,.,TGTGCCAGCAGTTTGACGACGGGAGTTACAGATACGCAGTATTTT,CASSLTTGVTDTQYF
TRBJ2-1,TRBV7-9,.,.,TGTGCCAGCAGCCTCGACTCGAGCTCCTACAATGAGCAGTTCTTC,CASSLDSSSYNEQFF
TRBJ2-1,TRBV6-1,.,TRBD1,TGTGCCAGCAGCGACGGACAGGGTTCCTACAATGAGCAGTTCTTC,CASSDGQGSYNEQFF
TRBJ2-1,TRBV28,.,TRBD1,TGTGCCAGCGTGTCGGGACAGGGCAACAATGAGCAGTTCTTC,CASVSGQGNNEQFF
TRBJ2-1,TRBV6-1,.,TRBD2,TGTGCCAGCAGTGAAATGTCTAGCGGGGGGATTGAGCAGTTCTTC,CASSEMSSGGIEQFF
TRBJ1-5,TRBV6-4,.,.,TGTGCCGACCCTGGGAGGGCTAATCAGCCCCAGCATTTT,CADPGRANQPQHF
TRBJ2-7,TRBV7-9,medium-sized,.,TGTGCCAGCAGCTTAGAGTCCAGTAACTACGAGCAGTACTTC,CASSLESSNYEQYF
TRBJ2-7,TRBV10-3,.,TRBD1,TGTGCCATCAGTGGTACAGGGGGCTTAGAATCCTACGAGCAGTACTTC,CAISGTGGLESYEQYF
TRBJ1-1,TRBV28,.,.,TGTGCCAGCACCCCCGACTGGAACACTGAAGCTTTCTTT,CASTPDWNTEAFF
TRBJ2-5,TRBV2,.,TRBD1,TGTGCCAGCAGTGAGATAGGGGGCGGAGAGACCCAGTACTTC,CASSEIGGGETQYF
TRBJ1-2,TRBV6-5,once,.,TGTGCCAGCAGTCTCCGGGGGGCCTTCTATGGCTACACCTTC,CASSLRGAFYGYTF
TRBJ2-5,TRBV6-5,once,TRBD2,TGTGCCAGCAGCACCTGGACTAGCGGGGGGGAGACCCAGTACTTC,CASSTWTSGGETQYF
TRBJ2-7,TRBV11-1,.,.,TGTGCCAGCGAGGGGGACTACGAGCAGTACTTC,CASEGDYEQYF